These 30 T cell receptor beta chains originate from one sample sequenced in a study of beta chain features in type 1 diabetes. Every bit of the isolated RNA underwent reverse transcription, so sequencing read expressed TCRB transcripts. Repertoires were generated with immunoSEQ multiplex PCR, while TCRdb's copy carries only in-frame clones and drops some. The table lists 38,000 or so clones, around 64% of them singletons. What was sequenced was Tregs from blood. The receptors stem from a young woman in good health.

This clone showed up just a few times. This chain joins TRBV18 and TRBJ1-5; 7 nucleotides match TRBD1. There are 14 residues in the CDR3. Germline V gene data show CDR1 as KGHSH and CDR2 as LQKENI. J lost 5 bases, V lost 6 bases, and 7 bases had no gene match. The CDR3 here is CASSRQGGDQPQHF. CDR3 in DNA: TGTGCCAGCTCTCGACAGGGTGGGGATCAGCCCCAGCATTTT. Full variable domain (rest looked up from reference TRBV18 and TRBJ1-5): NAGVMQNPRHLVRRRGQEARLRCSPMKGHSHVYWYRQLPEEGLKFMVYLQKENIIDESGMPKERFSAEFPKEGPSILRIQQVVRGDSAAYFCASSRQGGDQPQHFGDGTRLSIL.

The chain couples TRBV7-2 to TRBJ2-1, with 9 bases identical to TRBD2. Losses at the gene ends were 5 bases for V and 10 bases for J; bases not matched to a gene: 18. The CDR3 is 17 residues long. Germline V gives CDR1 SGHTA, CDR2 FQGNSA. CDR3: CASSRGGSGRPPGEQFF. CDR3 sequence (DNA): TGTGCCAGCAGCCGGGGGGGGAGCGGGAGGCCCCCTGGGGAGCAGTTCTTC.

The V and J genes are TRBV7-3 and TRBJ2-1; TRBD2 is a possible D gene (6 bases). The CDR3 totals 19 residues. V gave up 1 base and J gave up 0 bases, with 19 bases separating them. Per germline, CDR1 SGHTA and CDR2 FQGTGA. CDR3 DNA: TGTGCCAGCAGCTTAAGACCCGGGACTTACCTTAGCTCCTACAATGAGCAGTTCTTC. As protein: CASSLRPGTYLSSYNEQFF.

The chain combines TRBV18 with TRBJ1-1; maybe TRBD1 (5 bases). This CDR3 has 15 amino acids. V shed 5 bases and J shed 3 bases, with 16 bases lying between them. CDR1 and CDR2 from the germline V gene are KGHSH and LQKENI. Here the CDR3 DNA reads TGTGCCAGCTCAGCAGGGACTAGGTTGGACACTGAAGCTTTCTTT. This sequence encodes CASSAGTRLDTEAFF.

In this sample, this clone turned up a few times. The chain couples TRBV4-1 to TRBJ1-1; D not certain. The CDR3 sequence is 14 residues long. Germline V CDR1 and CDR2: MGHRA, YSYEKL. V shed 1 base and J shed 7 bases, with 13 bases lying between them. CDR3 in amino acids: CASSQVSPSNEAFF. CDR3 sequence (DNA): TGCGCCAGCAGCCAAGTTAGCCCAAGTAATGAAGCTTTCTTT.

In DNA form, the CDR3 reads TGTGCCAGCAGTTTACCCGGGGGGGCGTCCGCTTTCTTT. It yields the protein CASSLPGGASAFF. This rearrangement joins TRBV28 to TRBJ1-1, with D tentatively TRBD1 (6 bases). Germline V lookup: CDR1 MDHEN, CDR2 SYDVKM. CDR3 size: 13 residues. Deletions cut 2 bases from V and 11 bases from J, with 15 bases between.

The CDR3 loop reads CASSRSQGAGLTDTQYF. CDR3 in DNA: TGCGCCAGCAGCAGGTCACAGGGGGCAGGACTGACAGATACGCAGTATTTT. V gene TRBV5-1 combines with J gene TRBJ2-3, with 9 bases identical to TRBD1. After removal of 4 bases from V and 3 bases from J, the junction contained 12 bases not matched to a gene. Looked up from germline, CDR1 is SGHRS and CDR2 is YFSETQ. The CDR3 runs 17 residues.

The J gene is TRBJ2-7, the V gene TRBV28; TRBD1 might be the D (5 bases). The V gene's germline CDR1 is MDHEN and CDR2 SYDVKM. The CDR3 totals 13 residues. Trimming stripped 6 bases from V and 0 bases from J, with 9 bases between. The CDR3 here is CASRDTSSYEQYF. The CDR3 DNA reads as TGTGCCAGCAGGGACACGAGCTCCTACGAGCAGTACTTC.

This clone was seen a few times. The chain employs TRBV5-4 and TRBJ2-1, with 12 bases matching TRBD2. The germline CDR1 and CDR2 sequences are SGHNT and YYREEE (reference sequence). CDR3 length equals 16 residues. V shed 1 base and J 6 bases; nucleotides not matched to a gene: 5. The CDR3 reads CASSLKSSGRANEQFF. Here the CDR3 DNA reads TGTGCCAGCAGCTTGAAATCTAGCGGGAGGGCCAATGAGCAGTTCTTC.

The chain couples TRBV27 to TRBJ2-7, with 11 bases matching TRBD2. Germline V gives CDR1 MNHEY, CDR2 SMNVEV (reference sequence). This CDR3 is built from 15 residues. Trimming at V came to 4 bases and at J to 0 bases, leaving 2 bases not matched to a gene. The CDR3 reads CASSSLAGGSYEQYF. Written as DNA, the CDR3 is TGTGCCAGCAGTTCTCTAGCGGGAGGCTCCTACGAGCAGTACTTC.

Here the CDR3 DNA reads TGTGCCAGCTCAACCGGGACAGGGTCCTACGAGCAGTACTTC. Residues: CASSTGTGSYEQYF. This rearrangement joins TRBV18 to TRBJ2-7; TRBD1 aligns across 9 bases. Per germline, CDR1 KGHSH and CDR2 LQKENI. The CDR3 has 14 amino acids. Trimming cost V 5 bases and J 1 base; bases outside gene matches: 3.

V and J are TRBV7-5 and TRBJ2-1; the table calls TRBD1, which could not be checked here. TRBV7-5 has pseudogene status. This CDR3 is built from 23 residues. The CDR3 region is CARNIAEEPGQGDATRSYNEQFF. The CDR3 DNA reads as TGTGCCAGAAACATCGCGGAAGAACCGGGACAGGGGGATGCCACACGTTCCTACAATGAGCAGTTCTTC.

The chain joins TRBV2 to TRBJ2-7, with D unclear. V was cut by 2 bases and J by 6 bases, with 14 bases left in between. This CDR3 has 14 amino acids. Germline CDR1 is SNHLY and CDR2 is FYNNEI. CDR3 coding DNA: TGTGCCAGCAGTGAATATATGGCAGGCCGCGAGCAGTACTTC. This sequence encodes CASSEYMAGREQYF.

The chain employs TRBV7-9 and TRBJ2-2, with TRBD1 identical over 7 bases. Germline loops: CDR1 SEHNR, CDR2 FQNEAQ (reference sequence). The CDR3 runs 17 residues. V lost 2 bases to trimming and J lost 4 bases; unmatched junction nucleotides: 10. CDR3: CASSLQSGTDGTGELFF. The CDR3 DNA reads as TGTGCCAGCAGCTTACAATCCGGGACAGATGGCACCGGGGAGCTGTTTTTT.

The chain has TRBV4-3 and TRBJ2-5; 9 nucleotides line up with TRBD2. Germline V gene sequence: CDR1 LGHNA, CDR2 YSLEER. Trimming removed 1 base from V and 3 bases from J; junction bases left unmatched: 6. This CDR3 is built from 16 residues. DNA of the CDR3: TGCGCCAGCAGCCAAGGTATTAGCGGGAGCGAAGAGACCCAGTACTTC. The encoded protein is CASSQGISGSEETQYF.

A few counts support this clone. The chain employs TRBV7-2 and TRBJ2-5; weak D call: TRBD1 (6 bases). This CDR3 has 15 residues. Germline V gene data show CDR1 as SGHTA and CDR2 as FQGNSA. V lost 1 base to trimming and J lost 7 bases, with 16 bases between them. DNA of the CDR3: TGTGCCAGCAGCTTAGGAGTCGGGACACGGGGGACCCAGTACTTC. The encoded protein is CASSLGVGTRGTQYF.

V and J are TRBV7-3 and TRBJ2-7; TRBD2 is a possible D gene (6 bases). CDR1 is SGHTA, CDR2 FQGTGA, per germline. The V gene lost 5 bases and the J gene lost 6 bases, with 17 bases spanning the gap. There are 14 residues in the CDR3. CDR3: CASSRGDRGSEQYF. CDR3 in DNA: TGTGCCAGCAGCCGCGGGGATAGGGGTAGCGAGCAGTACTTC.

In its sample, this clone was seen a few times. The chain combines TRBV7-9 with TRBJ1-2; 10 bases match TRBD1. Germline values: CDR1 SEHNR, CDR2 FQNEAQ (reference sequence). This CDR3 has 15 residues. The junction had 7 bases not matched to a gene; V was cut back by 5 bases and J by 4 bases. CDR3 sequence (DNA): TGTGCCAGCAGCGTCCGGGACAGGGGCGTCTATGGCTACACCTTC. As protein: CASSVRDRGVYGYTF.

V usage is TRBV20-1 and J usage is TRBJ2-1; TRBD2 aligns across 7 bases. This CDR3 has 11 amino acids. V shed 3 bases, J shed 12 bases, and the junction held 5 bases outside the gene matches. CDR1 is DFQATT and CDR2 is SNEGSKA in the germline V gene (reference sequence). CDR3 residues: CSARGGRRQFF. In DNA form, the CDR3 reads TGCAGTGCTAGGGGCGGGAGAAGGCAGTTCTTC.

This clone qualifies as medium-sized (0.01 to 0.1%). The chain employs TRBV28 and TRBJ2-2, with 13 bases fitting TRBD2. V shed 5 bases, J shed 6 bases, and the junction held 6 bases outside the gene matches. Germline V gives CDR1 MDHEN, CDR2 SYDVKM. This CDR3 spans 16 amino acids. The CDR3 DNA reads as TGTGCCAGCAGTCGAGGACTAGCGGGAGTCCCCGGGGAGCTGTTTTTT. Residues: CASSRGLAGVPGELFF.

The chain carries TRBV7-6 and TRBJ2-7; 9 bases are a match to TRBD1. The CDR3 extends over 15 amino acids. The germline gives CDR1 SGHVS, CDR2 FNYEAQ. V was pared by 3 bases and J by 3 bases, with 6 bases of the junction left unmatched. The CDR3 sequence: CASSLAWGQGYEQYF. The CDR3 nucleotides are TGTGCCAGCAGCTTGGCTTGGGGACAGGGCTACGAGCAGTACTTC. Full variable domain (outside the CDR3, taken from reference TRBV7-6 and TRBJ2-7): GAGVSQSPRYKVTKRGQDVALRCDPISGHVSLYWYRQALGQGPEFLTYFNYEAQQDKSGLPNDRFSAERPEGSISTLTIQRTEQRDSAMYRCASSLAWGQGYEQYFGPGTRLTVT.

The V gene is TRBV5-1, the J gene TRBJ2-5, with TRBD2 matching 7 bases. V lost 0 bases, J lost 5 bases, and 10 bases stayed unmatched. This CDR3 is built from 16 residues. Looked up from germline, CDR1 is SGHRS and CDR2 is YFSETQ. CDR3 nucleotide sequence: TGCGCCAGCAGCTTGGAGGCGTCTGGGGAGGGGGAGACCCAGTACTTC. Protein product: CASSLEASGEGETQYF.

The gene calls are TRBV19 and TRBJ2-2; D possibly corresponds to TRBD1 (5 bases). Per the germline V gene, CDR1 is LNHDA and CDR2 is SQIVND (reference sequence). Trimming took off 2 bases at V and 8 bases at J, with 18 bases between the two ends. The CDR3 is made up of 16 amino acids. This CDR3 is CASSITLWGPGGELFF. CDR3 DNA sequence: TGTGCCAGTAGTATAACCCTCTGGGGCCCAGGGGGGGAGCTGTTTTTT.

The chain's CDR3 is CASSGGPRGEQYF. CDR3 DNA: TGTGCCAGCAGCGGGGGGCCCCGTGGCGAGCAGTACTTC. The V gene is TRBV9, the J gene TRBJ2-7; tentatively, D is TRBD1 (6 bases). Germline-derived CDR1 and CDR2 are SGDLS and YYNGEE. Trimming left V 3 bases short and J 6 bases short, with 13 bases between. The CDR3 is 13 residues long.

The chain carries TRBV7-2 and TRBJ2-5; TRBD1 might be the D (7 bases). The CDR3 covers 13 residues. Germline V gene sequence: CDR1 SGHTA, CDR2 FQGNSA. V lost 5 bases and J lost 11, with 18 bases in between. As DNA, the CDR3 is TGTGCCAGCAGCCCGGACAGGCGGGGTGAGCAGTACTTC. Its protein is CASSPDRRGEQYF.

The chain links TRBV5-6 to TRBJ1-2; D is perhaps TRBD1 (5 bases). Trimming took off 0 bases at V and 8 bases at J, with 11 bases between the two ends. CDR1 is SGHDT and CDR2 is YYEEEE in the germline V gene. The CDR3 spans 13 residues. CDR3 residues: CASSLEGPGGYTF. The CDR3 DNA reads as TGTGCCAGCAGCTTGGAAGGACCAGGGGGCTACACCTTC.

In its sample, this clone was seen a few times. The CDR3 region is CASSLAGGTSYNEQFF. DNA of the CDR3: TGCGCCAGCAGCTTGGCCGGAGGGACCTCCTACAATGAGCAGTTCTTC. The chain recombines TRBV5-1 with TRBJ2-1, with D possibly being TRBD2 (6 bases). V was cut by 0 bases and J by 0 bases, with 10 bases left in between. The CDR3 spans 16 residues. Germline V gene lookup returns CDR1 SGHRS and CDR2 YFSETQ.

Details on this clone: Other nucleotide sequences in the sample specify the same CDR3. The chain employs TRBV2 and TRBJ2-5, with TRBD2 as a possible D gene (6 bases). V was cut by 4 bases and J by 0 bases, with 18 bases left in between. Germline V gene data show CDR1 as SNHLY and CDR2 as FYNNEI. CDR3 size: 17 residues. CDR3 residues: CASSARLAGGYQETQYF. The CDR3 DNA reads TGTGCCAGCAGTGCTCGGCTAGCAGGAGGGTACCAAGAGACCCAGTACTTC.

J is TRBJ2-7 and V is TRBV5-1; 9 bases line up with TRBD2. The CDR3 is 16 residues long. V shed 0 bases, J shed 3 bases, and the junction held 7 bases outside the gene matches. The germline V gene encodes CDR1 SGHRS and CDR2 YFSETQ. CDR3 sequence: CASSLGGQRGDYEQYF. The DNA for the CDR3 is TGCGCCAGCAGCTTGGGTGGCCAGCGGGGGGACTACGAGCAGTACTTC. Combining the CDR3 with reference TRBV5-1 and TRBJ2-7 gives the whole variable domain KAGVTQTPRYLIKTRGQQVTLSCSPISGHRSVSWYQQTPGQGLQFLFEYFSETQRNKGNFPGRFSGRQFSNSRSEMNVSTLELGDSALYLCASSLGGQRGDYEQYFGPGTRLTVT.

This rearrangement joins TRBV4-2 to TRBJ2-1, with 8 bases fitting TRBD2. CDR3 length: 15 residues. Looked up from germline, CDR1 is LGHNA and CDR2 is YNFKEQ. V trimming: 1 base; J trimming: 9 bases; junction bases outside the gene matches: 8. CDR3 nucleotides: TGTGCCAGCAGCCAAGTAGCGTGGGCGGGAGGTGAGCAGTTCTTC. It encodes CASSQVAWAGGEQFF.